This TCR beta chain appears in the sequencing data of a study of cytomegalovirus exposure and HLA in healthy donors. Both 60 Vbeta primers and 13 Jbeta primers went into the PCR. Repertoires were generated with immunoSEQ multiplex PCR, while TCRdb's copy carries only in-frame clones and drops some. The sample has over 35,000 clones; over 60% are singletons. Trimming took 5 bases from V and 4 from J; bases not matched to a gene: 4. Germline assignment: CDR1 MNHNY and CDR2 SVGAGI (reference sequence). The CDR3 sequence is 13 residues long. Sequenced material: PBMCs. The V and J genes are TRBV6-6 and TRBJ1-1; 7 bases are a match to TRBD1. The receptor comes from a man in his forties in good health and CMV-seronegative. The DNA for the CDR3 is TGTGCCAGCAGTCTTTACAGGGGCACTGAAGCTTTCTTT. Its protein is CASSLYRGTEAFF.